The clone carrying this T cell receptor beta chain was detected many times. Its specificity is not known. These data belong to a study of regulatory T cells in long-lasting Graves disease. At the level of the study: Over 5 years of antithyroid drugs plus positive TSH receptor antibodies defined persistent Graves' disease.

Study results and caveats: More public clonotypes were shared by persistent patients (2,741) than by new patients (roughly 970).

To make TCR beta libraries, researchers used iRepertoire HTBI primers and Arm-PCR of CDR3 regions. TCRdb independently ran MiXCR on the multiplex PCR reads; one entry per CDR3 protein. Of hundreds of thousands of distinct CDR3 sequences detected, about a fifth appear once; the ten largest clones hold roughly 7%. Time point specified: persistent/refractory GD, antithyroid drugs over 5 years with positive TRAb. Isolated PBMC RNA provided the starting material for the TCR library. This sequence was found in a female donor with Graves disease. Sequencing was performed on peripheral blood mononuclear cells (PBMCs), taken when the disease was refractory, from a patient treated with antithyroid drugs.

This CDR3 is CASSSPVAGRGTQYF. The CDR3 DNA is TGTGCCAGCAGTTCTCCCGTAGCGGGCAGGGGGACCCAGTACTTC. The chain combines TRBV6-5 with TRBJ2-5, with D possibly matching TRBD2 (7 bases). V was clipped by 4 bases and J by 7 bases, with 19 bases between them. The CDR3 has 15 amino acids. The germline gives CDR1 MNHEY, CDR2 SVGAGI.